The 12 T cell receptor beta chains in this list originate from one sample, sequenced in a study of blood T cells in healthy people across ages. Primers used in a second PCR of about 7 to 11 cycles were a sample-barcoded 5' primer and a J-beta primer mix. TCRdb independently ran MiXCR on the 5' RACE reads; one entry per CDR3 protein. The sample includes over a million distinct CDR3 sequences, 42% of them seen just once. Sequencing was carried out using blood. These receptors were obtained from a woman aged 18-29 years in good health.

V and J are TRBV30 and TRBJ1-5; D gene unclear. This CDR3 has 14 amino acids. Trimming cost V 5 bases and J 3 bases, with 14 bases left between them. Per the germline V gene, CDR1 is GTSNPN and CDR2 is SVGIG (reference sequence). CDR3 protein: CAWGRAGVNQPQHF. CDR3 bases: TGTGCCTGGGGTAGGGCAGGCGTCAATCAGCCCCAGCATTTT.

This rearrangement joins TRBV20-1 to TRBJ1-2, with D possibly TRBD1 on 6 matching bases. Trimming stripped 0 bases from V and 0 bases from J, with 17 bases between. CDR3 length equals 17 residues. The germline gives CDR1 DFQATT, CDR2 SNEGSKA (reference sequence). The CDR3 sequence: CSARDPGEPNTNYGYTF. The CDR3 DNA follows: TGCAGTGCTAGAGACCCAGGGGAACCTAATACTAACTATGGCTACACCTTC.

This clonotype occurred a few times. The chain recombines TRBV20-1 with TRBJ2-3; 7 nucleotides agree with TRBD2. Per germline, CDR1 DFQATT and CDR2 SNEGSKA (reference sequence). V lost 6 bases to trimming and J lost 5 bases; unmatched junction nucleotides: 5. This CDR3 spans 12 amino acids. For the CDR3, the DNA is TGCAGTGCCCGGCCGGGGGGAGATACGCAGTATTTT. Protein product: CSARPGGDTQYF.

This clonotype has more than one count but fewer than ten. The V gene is TRBV2, the J gene TRBJ2-1; 11 positions agree with TRBD2. The trim removed 7 bases at V and 0 bases at J, leaving 5 bases unmatched. CDR1 is SNHLY and CDR2 is FYNNEI in the germline V gene. CDR3 length: 16 residues. Written as DNA, the CDR3 is TGTGCCAGCAAGAAGGGGACTAGCGGCTCCTACAATGAGCAGTTCTTC. Translated, it gives CASKKGTSGSYNEQFF.

The chain combines TRBV12-3 or TRBV12-4 with TRBJ2-2; 9 nucleotides line up with TRBD2. CDR3 length: 15 amino acids. J gave up 0 bases and V 6 bases, and 2 bases lay outside the gene matches. The CDR3 region has the DNA TGTGCCAGCAGACTAGCGGGCGCGAACACCGGGGAGCTGTTTTTT. This codes for CASRLAGANTGELFF.

This clonotype was observed a few times. This chain links TRBV4-1 with TRBJ2-1; perhaps D is TRBD1 or TRBD2 (5 bases each). Germline CDR1 and CDR2: MGHRA and YSYEKL. With 5 bases removed from V and 6 bases from J, the gap between germline ends came to 14 bases. This CDR3 spans 14 amino acids. CDR3 nucleotides: TGCGCCAGCAGCGCCGGGACCCCTTTCAATGAGCAGTTCTTC. This translates into CASSAGTPFNEQFF.

In its sample, this clonotype was seen many times. This chain joins TRBV6-4 and TRBJ2-1; the D gene is possibly TRBD2 (5 bases). Germline V gene lookup returns CDR1 MRHNA and CDR2 SNTAGT. The V end was cut by 0 bases, the J end by 9 bases, with 9 bases between. This CDR3 has 13 residues. The CDR3 coding sequence is TGTGCCAGCAGTGACTCGACGGCGGGTGAGCAGTTCTTC. It encodes CASSDSTAGEQFF.

This clonotype was counted a few times. The chain links TRBV5-1 to TRBJ2-1, with D maybe TRBD1 (6 bases). The CDR3 is made up of 15 amino acids. With 4 bases removed from V and 8 bases from J, the gap between germline ends came to 19 bases. Germline V lookup: CDR1 SGHRS, CDR2 YFSETQ. Here the CDR3 DNA reads TGCGCCAGCAGCGAGGGACACGGCCGAGTCTATGAGCAGTTCTTC. Its protein is CASSEGHGRVYEQFF. The complete variable domain, with remaining parts taken from reference TRBV5-1 and TRBJ2-1, reads KAGVTQTPRYLIKTRGQQVTLSCSPISGHRSVSWYQQTPGQGLQFLFEYFSETQRNKGNFPGRFSGRQFSNSRSEMNVSTLELGDSALYLCASSEGHGRVYEQFFGPGTRLTVL.

This rearrangement joins TRBV5-1 to TRBJ1-6; 7 bases are a match to TRBD1. The CDR3 runs to 13 residues. Germline CDR1 reads SGHRS; CDR2 reads YFSETQ. After removal of 9 bases from V and 4 bases from J, the junction contained 4 bases not matched to a gene. The CDR3 loop is CATGDRYNSPLHF. CDR3 bases: TGCGCCACTGGGGACAGATATAATTCACCCCTCCACTTT.

This clonotype was seen a handful of times. The rearrangement joins TRBV2 to TRBJ2-1, with TRBD2 matching 8 bases. CDR3 length: 13 residues. Germline-derived CDR1 and CDR2 are SNHLY and FYNNEI. J was trimmed by 9 bases and V by 7 bases; bases with no gene match: 8. CDR3 DNA: TGTGCCAGCAACGAGCGGGAGAGTGCTGAGCAGTTCTTC. Translating gives CASNERESAEQFF.

A note on this clonotype: The junction departs from germline at one end; a sequencing error may be responsible. The chain combines TRBV28 with TRBJ2-5; a possible D gene is TRBD2 (5 bases). The J call may be incorrect, as the DNA end agrees better with TRBJ2-7. Germline-derived CDR1 and CDR2 are MDHEN and SYDVKM. The length of the CDR3 is 14 residues. Here the CDR3 DNA reads TGTGCCAGCACCGTGTTGGCGGGCTCCTGCGAGCAGTACTTC. As protein: CASTVLAGSCEQYF.

As regards this clonotype: This may come from a read error, since a much larger clone is one base off. V is TRBV29-1 and J is TRBJ2-5, with 7 bases that match TRBD2. Germline lookup yields CDR1 SQVTM and CDR2 ANQGSEA. This CDR3 comprises 12 residues. V dropped 4 bases and J dropped 10; count of bases not matched to a gene: 9. The CDR3 here is CSVGGLEGNQYF. CDR3 in DNA: TGCAGCGTTGGAGGACTAGAGGGGAACCAGTACTTC.